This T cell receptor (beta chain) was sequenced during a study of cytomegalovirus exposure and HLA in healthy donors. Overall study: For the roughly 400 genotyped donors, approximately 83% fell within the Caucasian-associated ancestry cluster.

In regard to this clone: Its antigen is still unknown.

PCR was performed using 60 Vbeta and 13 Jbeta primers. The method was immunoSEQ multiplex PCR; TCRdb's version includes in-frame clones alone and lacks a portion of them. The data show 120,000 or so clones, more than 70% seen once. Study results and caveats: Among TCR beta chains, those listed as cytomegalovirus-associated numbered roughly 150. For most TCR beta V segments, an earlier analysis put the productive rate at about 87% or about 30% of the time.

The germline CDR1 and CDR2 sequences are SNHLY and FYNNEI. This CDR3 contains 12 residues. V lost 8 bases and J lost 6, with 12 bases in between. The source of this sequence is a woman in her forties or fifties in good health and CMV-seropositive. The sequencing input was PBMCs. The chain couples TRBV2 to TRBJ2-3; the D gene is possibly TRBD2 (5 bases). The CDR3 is CASARVEDTQYF. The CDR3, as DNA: TGTGCCAGCGCGAGGGTAGAGGATACGCAGTATTTT.